These 6 T cell receptor beta chains were all obtained from the same sample, sequenced in a study of T cells in Graves' hyperthyroidism and ophthalmopathy. Using RNA transcripts as the source, TCR beta CDR3 regions were amplified. With the HTBI primer set, the TCR CDR3 went through a first round of RT-PCR. MiXCR was run by TCRdb on the multiplex PCR reads, yielding one entry per CDR3 protein. The data hold around 700,000 distinct CDR3 sequences, with 18% observed a single time. The source material was blood. These receptors all stem from a woman aged 45-60 years with Graves' hyperthyroidism that later progressed to Graves' ophthalmopathy.

This clonotype occurred many times. The J gene is TRBJ1-3, the V gene TRBV5-1; a weak D match, TRBD1 (6 bases). Trimming removed 3 bases at V and 4 bases at J, with 8 bases between. The CDR3 has 13 amino acids. CDR1 SGHRS and CDR2 YFSETQ come from the germline V gene. CDR3 DNA: TGCGCCAGCAGCTCCGGGGGCGGAAACACCATATATTTT. This translates into CASSSGGGNTIYF.

This clonotype was detected only a few times. This chain uses TRBV12-5 with TRBJ1-2, with a possible D match to TRBD1 (6 bases). The CDR3 runs to 13 residues. With 5 bases removed from V and 1 base from J, the gap between germline ends came to 8 bases. Germline CDR1 and CDR2: LGHNT and FRNRAP. The CDR3 protein is CASGEGVNYGYTF. Here the CDR3 DNA reads TGTGCTAGTGGTGAGGGGGTTAACTATGGCTACACCTTC.

This clonotype was seen a few times. The chain links TRBV7-9 to TRBJ2-7, with 8 nucleotides matching TRBD1. With V trimmed by 5 bases and J by 2 bases, 17 bases remained unmatched. Germline assignment: CDR1 SEHNR and CDR2 FQNEAQ (reference sequence). The CDR3 totals 18 residues. The CDR3 here is CASSVAARPGQVPYEQYF. The CDR3 DNA sequence: TGTGCCAGCAGCGTGGCGGCCCGTCCGGGACAGGTTCCCTACGAGCAGTACTTC.

There are many counts of this clonotype. The chain recombines TRBV7-8 with TRBJ1-1; D uncertain. V shed 2 bases and J shed 0 bases, with 7 bases lying between them. Germline CDR1 SGHVS, CDR2 FQNEAQ. This CDR3 region has 14 residues. The CDR3 DNA reads as TGTGCCAGCAGCTTAAGCGAACTGAACACTGAAGCTTTCTTT. This encodes CASSLSELNTEAFF.

The table lists this clonotype with many counts. The J gene is TRBJ1-2, the V gene TRBV2; no definite D call. This CDR3 is 13 amino acids long. V was shortened by 3 bases and J by 7 bases, with 12 bases between the two germline ends. Germline-derived CDR1 and CDR2 are SNHLY and FYNNEI. The DNA for the CDR3 is TGTGCCAGCAGTGATCCGCCGAGGTTTGGCTACACCTTC. Its translation: CASSDPPRFGYTF.

The J gene is TRBJ2-6, the V gene TRBV11-1; a possible D gene is TRBD2 (7 bases). Deletions cut 3 bases from V and 1 base from J, with 16 bases between. The CDR3 runs to 18 residues. Germline V gene sequence: CDR1 SGHAT, CDR2 FQDESV (reference sequence). DNA for the CDR3: TGTGCCAGCAGCTTGGGGGGGCGAAGTGGATCTGGGGCCAACGTCCTGACTTTC. Translation: CASSLGGRSGSGANVLTF.